These 27 T cell receptor beta chains were sequenced from one sample in a study of radiotherapy plus CTLA-4 blockade in lung cancer. TCRdb keeps only in-frame clones here, not all; method: immunoSEQ multiplex PCR. The top ten hold 0.75% to 0.85% of the sample, which has about 100,000 clones, approximately 83% seen once. The sample here was peripheral blood, taken from a patient treated with radiotherapy plus ipilimumab. Receptor source: a human donor with non-small cell lung cancer who had stable disease on radiotherapy plus ipilimumab.

This clone has a single count. V usage is TRBV7-8 and J usage is TRBJ1-1, with D hard to call. Germline CDR1 is SGHVS and CDR2 is FQNEAQ. Trimming removed 2 bases from V and 5 bases from J, with 12 bases in between. There are 14 residues in the CDR3. Written as DNA, the CDR3 is TGTGCCAGCAGCTTACCCTGGGAAGGAACTGAAGCTTTCTTT. It encodes CASSLPWEGTEAFF.

The chain carries TRBV5-1 and TRBJ2-2; TRBD1 aligns across 7 bases. Germline V CDR1 and CDR2: SGHRS, YFSETQ. The V gene end was trimmed by 3 bases and the J gene end by 3 bases; junction bases not matched to a gene: 5. The CDR3 has 15 amino acids. CDR3 sequence (DNA): TGCGCCAGCAGCTCAGACAGGGAAGACACCGGGGAGCTGTTTTTT. Translating gives CASSSDREDTGELFF.

The DNA for the CDR3 is TGTGCCAGTCGCGGACAGGGAGTCCCCAGCTCCTACAATGAGCAGTTCTTC. Its protein product is CASRGQGVPSSYNEQFF. The genes are TRBV19 and TRBJ2-1; TRBD1 matches at 8 bases. The CDR3 has 17 amino acids. V dropped 8 bases and J dropped 0; count of bases not matched to a gene: 12. Germline V gives CDR1 LNHDA, CDR2 SQIVND (reference sequence).

This chain links TRBV19 with TRBJ2-7; 8 bases line up with TRBD2. Germline V gene sequence: CDR1 LNHDA, CDR2 SQIVND (reference sequence). The CDR3 length is 17 residues. The J segment lost 6 bases and the V segment lost 5 bases, leaving 18 bases of the junction unmatched. The CDR3 protein is CASSLRGGRPRPSEQYF. CDR3 coding DNA: TGTGCCAGTAGTCTTCGGGGGGGGAGGCCTCGGCCCTCCGAGCAGTACTTC.

The CDR3 coding sequence is TGTGCCACCAGCAGAGATGGGCAGCTCCCCTCCGAGCAGTACTTC. Its translation: CATSRDGQLPSEQYF. The chain has TRBV15 and TRBJ2-7; unclear D gene. The CDR3 consists of 15 residues. Deletions cut 0 bases from V and 6 bases from J, with 15 bases between. Germline V gives CDR1 LNHNV, CDR2 YYDKDF (reference sequence). Based on the CDR3 plus reference TRBV15 and TRBJ2-7, the full variable domain is DAMVIQNPRYQVTQFGKPVTLSCSQTLNHNVMYWYQQKSSQAPKLLFHYYDKDFNNEADTPDNFQSRRPNTSFCFLDIRSPGLGDTAMYLCATSRDGQLPSEQYFGPGTRLTVT.

This sequence joins TRBV30 and TRBJ1-1, with a weak D call TRBD1 (5 bases). This CDR3 region has 12 residues. V was shortened by 2 bases and J by 4 bases, with 8 bases between the two germline ends. Germline V CDR1 and CDR2: GTSNPN, SVGIG (reference sequence). The CDR3 DNA sequence: TGTGCCTGGAGTCGGGGACCCACTGAAGCTTTCTTT. Encoded protein: CAWSRGPTEAFF. The variable domain in full, completed from reference TRBV30 and TRBJ1-1, reads SQTIHQWPATLVQPVGSPLSLECTVEGTSNPNLYWYRQAAGRGLQLLFYSVGIGQISSEVPQNLSASRPQDRQFILSSKKLLLSDSGFYLCAWSRGPTEAFFGQGTRLTVV.

The gene calls are TRBV5-1 and TRBJ2-7, with 16 bases identical to TRBD2. Germline V lookup: CDR1 SGHRS, CDR2 YFSETQ. Unmatched junction bases numbered 10, after V lost 6 bases and J lost 4 bases. The CDR3 spans 17 residues. The CDR3 coding sequence is TGCGCCAGCACTGGGGGGACTAGCGGGAGGGCTTCGTACGAGCAGTACTTC. Protein sequence: CASTGGTSGRASYEQYF.

This clone is deemed medium-sized. This chain connects TRBV20-1 to TRBJ2-1, with a possible D match to TRBD2 (5 bases). Germline CDR1 and CDR2: DFQATT and SNEGSKA (reference sequence). This CDR3 spans 11 amino acids. V dropped 1 base and J dropped 8 bases, with 6 bases sitting between them. In DNA, the CDR3 is TGCAGTGCTAGAGGGACTCATGAGCAGTTCTTC. It encodes CSARGTHEQFF.

The chain joins TRBV27 to TRBJ2-5; possible D gene TRBD2, 7 bases. CDR1 is MNHEY and CDR2 is SMNVEV in the germline V gene (reference sequence). V lost 7 bases, J lost 1 base, and 16 bases lay in between. The CDR3 spans 15 residues. This CDR3 is CASNRAGAPQETQYF. The CDR3 DNA sequence: TGTGCCAGCAATCGTGCGGGGGCGCCCCAAGAGACCCAGTACTTC.

There are a few counts of this clone. The J gene is TRBJ1-4, the V gene TRBV6-1; tentative D call: TRBD1 (6 bases). CDR1 and CDR2 from the germline V gene are MNHNS and SASEGT. Trimming cost V 3 bases and J 8 bases, with 10 bases left between them. The CDR3 has 13 amino acids. CDR3 bases: TGTGCCAGCAGTGACAGGGGTGGCGAAAAACTGTTTTTT. Its protein product is CASSDRGGEKLFF.

This clone appeared once. The genes are TRBV5-4 and TRBJ1-1, with 7 bases identical to TRBD1. The CDR3 consists of 15 residues. The J segment lost 2 bases and the V segment lost 1 base, leaving 5 bases of the junction unmatched. Germline loops: CDR1 SGHNT, CDR2 YYREEE (reference sequence). CDR3 sequence reads: CASSLSTGVNTEAFF. In DNA, the CDR3 is TGTGCCAGCAGCTTGTCTACAGGGGTCAACACTGAAGCTTTCTTT.

J is TRBJ2-5 and V is TRBV27, with 10 bases aligning to TRBD1. The CDR3 totals 15 residues. In germline, CDR1 is MNHEY, CDR2 SMNVEV (reference sequence). V lost 4 bases and J lost 3; bases outside the gene matches: 5. The DNA for the CDR3 is TGTGCCAGCAGTTCGACCGGGACAGGGGAAGAGACCCAGTACTTC. Translation gives CASSSTGTGEETQYF.

The rearrangement uses TRBV7-2 and TRBJ2-1; 7 nucleotides line up with TRBD2. Germline lookup yields CDR1 SGHTA and CDR2 FQGNSA. The V gene end was trimmed by 5 bases and the J gene end by 2 bases; junction bases not matched to a gene: 12. The CDR3 length is 17 residues. CDR3 nucleotides: TGTGCCAGCAGCCCCGGGGAGGGGAAGGGGCCCTACAATGAGCAGTTCTTC. The encoded protein is CASSPGEGKGPYNEQFF.

The chain has TRBV7-8 and TRBJ1-1; D might be TRBD1 (5 bases). CDR1 is SGHVS and CDR2 is FQNEAQ in the germline V gene. CDR3 size: 13 residues. The ends were cut back, 3 bases at V and 7 bases at J, with 12 bases in the middle. The DNA for the CDR3 is TGTGCCAGCAGCTTTAAGGCGGGGGGTGAAGCTTTCTTT. It specifies CASSFKAGGEAFF.

V is TRBV18 and J is TRBJ2-3; tentative D call: TRBD2 (5 bases). The germline V and J ends were trimmed by 3 bases and 1 base, with 17 bases remaining between them. This CDR3 region has 17 residues. Germline V lookup: CDR1 KGHSH, CDR2 LQKENI. This chain's CDR3 is CASSPRRESGGTDTQYF. The CDR3 coding sequence is TGTGCCAGCTCACCCCGCCGGGAAAGTGGGGGCACAGATACGCAGTATTTT.

The V and J genes are TRBV5-5 and TRBJ1-5; D is possibly TRBD1 (5 bases). Trimming pared 9 bases from V and 4 bases from J, leaving 14 bases between. CDR1 is SGHKS and CDR2 is YYEKEE in the germline V gene (reference sequence). The CDR3 contains 13 residues. CDR3 protein: CATTETVNQPQHF. The CDR3 DNA reads as TGTGCCACCACCGAGACAGTAAATCAGCCCCAGCATTTT. The whole variable domain, filled in from reference TRBV5-5 and TRBJ1-5, reads DAGVTQSPTHLIKTRGQQVTLRCSPISGHKSVSWYQQVLGQGPQFIFQYYEKEERGRGNFPDRFSARQFPNYSSELNVNALLLGDSALYLCATTETVNQPQHFGDGTRLSIL.

The rearrangement uses TRBV6-1 and TRBJ1-1; no clear D gene. V was clipped by 2 bases and J by 0 bases, with 19 bases between them. This CDR3 comprises 18 residues. Germline assignment: CDR1 MNHNS and CDR2 SASEGT. The CDR3 DNA reads as TGTGCCAGCAGTGAACGTCCAATCGGCAGGCTTATGAACACTGAAGCTTTCTTT. Its protein product is CASSERPIGRLMNTEAFF.

The rearrangement joins TRBV19 to TRBJ1-5; 8 bases fit TRBD1. The length of the CDR3 is 17 residues. The V and J ends lost 9 bases and 3 bases, in that order; junction bases with no gene match: 16. Germline V gene data show CDR1 as LNHDA and CDR2 as SQIVND (reference sequence). The CDR3 DNA sequence: TGTGCCAGCCTCCCGGGCCGGTCAGGGGGCTACAATCAGCCCCAGCATTTT. It encodes CASLPGRSGGYNQPQHF.

This clone has a single count. The V gene is TRBV7-3, the J gene TRBJ2-3; maybe TRBD1 (5 bases). Germline CDR1 is SGHTA and CDR2 is FQGTGA. Trimming removed 4 bases at V and 6 bases at J, with 14 bases between. CDR3 size: 14 residues. The chain's CDR3 is CASSSLTAADTQYF. The CDR3 bases are TGTGCCAGCAGCTCTTTGACAGCAGCCGATACGCAGTATTTT.

CDR3 residues: CASSNTDTQYF. The CDR3 DNA sequence: TGTGCCAGCAGCAACACAGATACGCAGTATTTT. This rearrangement joins TRBV7-6 to TRBJ2-3; D is ambiguous. Trimming shortened V by 5 bases and J by 2 bases, and 2 bases separated the two germline ends. Germline loops: CDR1 SGHVS, CDR2 FNYEAQ. The CDR3 sequence is 11 residues long.

This clone was counted once. The J gene is TRBJ2-4, the V gene TRBV14; D not resolved. CDR3 length: 13 residues. V lost 8 bases to trimming and J lost 6 bases, with 14 bases between them. The germline V gene has CDR1 SGHDN and CDR2 FVKESK. In nucleotides, the CDR3 is TGTGCCAGCTCTGGGCAGCACAGAAACATTCAGTACTTC. Protein product: CASSGQHRNIQYF.

The chain is built from TRBV28 and TRBJ1-2; 10 bases agree with TRBD1. The CDR3 sequence is 15 residues long. Germline V CDR1 and CDR2: MDHEN, SYDVKM. V gave up 6 bases and J gave up 3 bases; unmatched junction bases: 7. CDR3 amino acids: CASRATGTGDYGYTF. The CDR3 DNA follows: TGTGCCAGCAGAGCCACTGGGACAGGGGACTATGGCTACACCTTC.

As to this clone: Relative to the germline gene, one junction end is altered; a read error may explain this. The chain is built from TRBV7-7 and TRBJ2-3; D gene unclear. This CDR3 has 20 residues. Germline values: CDR1 SSHAT, CDR2 FNYEAQ (reference sequence). The CDR3 loop reads CASSPLAPFVGEGITDTQYF. The CDR3 nucleotides are TGTGCTAGCAGCCCATTAGCCCCCTTCGTGGGTGAAGGGATCACAGATACGCAGTATTTT.

The CDR3 loop is CASSLSGTVSYEQYF. In nucleotides, the CDR3 is TGTGCCAGCAGCTTATCCGGGACCGTTTCTTACGAGCAGTACTTC. This sequence joins TRBV5-4 and TRBJ2-7; D may be TRBD1 or TRBD2 (5 bases each). Germline V lookup: CDR1 SGHNT, CDR2 YYREEE (reference sequence). The CDR3 is 15 amino acids. V was clipped by 2 bases and J by 4 bases, with 16 bases between them.

The chain has TRBV30 and TRBJ1-6; the D is unclear. V lost 2 bases and J lost 11, with 19 bases in between. This CDR3 contains 15 residues. Germline CDR1 GTSNPN, CDR2 SVGIG (reference sequence). The CDR3 coding sequence is TGTGCCTGGAGTCTCACCGCCGGCCGCGGGGCACCCCTCCACTTT. Translated: CAWSLTAGRGAPLHF. Based on the CDR3 plus reference TRBV30 and TRBJ1-6, the full variable domain is SQTIHQWPATLVQPVGSPLSLECTVEGTSNPNLYWYRQAAGRGLQLLFYSVGIGQISSEVPQNLSASRPQDRQFILSSKKLLLSDSGFYLCAWSLTAGRGAPLHFGNGTRLTVT.

V gene TRBV10-3 combines with J gene TRBJ1-2, with 9 bases that match TRBD1. V dropped 2 bases and J dropped 8; count of bases not matched to a gene: 3. This CDR3 is 13 amino acids long. Germline CDR1 reads ENHRY; CDR2 reads SYGVKD. The CDR3 DNA reads as TGTGCCATCAGTGAGACAGACAGGGGGGGCTACACCTTC. It translates to CAISETDRGGYTF.

The CDR3 DNA reads as TGTGCCAGCAGCTTAGGAGCGGGAGCCACAGATACGCAGTATTTT. Its protein product is CASSLGAGATDTQYF. V gene TRBV11-3 combines with J gene TRBJ2-3, with 8 bases that match TRBD2. In germline, CDR1 is SGHNT, CDR2 YENEEA. Losses at the gene ends were 1 base for V and 2 bases for J; bases not matched to a gene: 2. This CDR3 contains 15 residues.